This TCR beta chain was profiled in a study of CD8+ T cells in alopecia areata. Study-wide findings and caveats: When scalp samples are sequenced, resident alphabeta T cells of normal skin are also captured. Lesional scalp, notably in alopecia totalis/universalis, had clonality above that of normal scalp.

After isolation, RNA underwent reverse transcription to generate cDNA as the sequencing template. This table comes from immunoSEQ multiplex PCR, and its TCRdb copy is limited to in-frame clones, with some not included. Among 150,000 to 200,000 clones listed, 60% were seen once. V dropped 6 bases and J dropped 1 base, with 6 bases sitting between them. Germline V gives CDR1 LGHNA, CDR2 YSLEER. This CDR3 has 12 amino acids. Treatment indicated: oral pan-JAK inhibitor, 5-10 mg twice daily. With respect to this clone: Its matching antigen is unknown.

The chain joins TRBV4-3 to TRBJ1-1; no clear D. The sample was CD4+ T cells sorted from blood, taken at week 24, from a patient treated with tofacitinib. The sequence was collected from a human donor with alopecia areata. CDR3 sequence reads: CASSRENTEAFF. In nucleotides, the CDR3 is TGCGCCAGCAGTAGGGAGAACACTGAAGCTTTCTTT.